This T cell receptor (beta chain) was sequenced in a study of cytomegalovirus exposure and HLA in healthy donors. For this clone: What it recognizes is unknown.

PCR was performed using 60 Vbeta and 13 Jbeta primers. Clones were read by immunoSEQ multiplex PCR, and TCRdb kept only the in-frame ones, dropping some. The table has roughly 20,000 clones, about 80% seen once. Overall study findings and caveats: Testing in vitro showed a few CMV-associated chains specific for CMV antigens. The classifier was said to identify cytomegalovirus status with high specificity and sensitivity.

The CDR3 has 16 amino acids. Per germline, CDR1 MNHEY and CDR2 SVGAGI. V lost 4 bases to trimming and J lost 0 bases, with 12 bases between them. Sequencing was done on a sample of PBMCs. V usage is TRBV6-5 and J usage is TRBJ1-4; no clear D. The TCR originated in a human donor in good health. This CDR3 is CASSLRAHATNEKLFF. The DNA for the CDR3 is TGTGCCAGCAGTTTGCGGGCCCATGCAACTAATGAAAAACTGTTTTTT.